A selection of T cell receptor beta chains follows, all from one sample in a study of cytomegalovirus exposure and HLA in healthy donors. Method: immunoSEQ multiplex PCR; TCRdb's copy keeps in-frame clones and lacks some. This sample has 100,000 or so clones, with 76% found just once. Sequenced: PBMCs. The receptors were sampled from a man aged 40-55 years in good health and CMV-seropositive. Both conserved end residues are part of each CDR3. A D gene is named only where the DNA matches it firmly. Clone size is not always given. Where it is, it says once, few, many or a class for expanded clones.

clone size	V gene	J gene	D gene	CDR3 DNA	CDR3 protein
few	TRBV6-1	TRBJ2-7	TRBD1	TGTGCCAGCAGTCGGGACAGGGACTACGAGCAGTACTTC	CASSRDRDYEQYF
NA	TRBV2	TRBJ2-2	NA	TGTGCCAGCAGCGCTAACAGGAACACCGGGGAGCTGTTTTTT	CASSANRNTGELFF
NA	TRBV9	TRBJ1-2	TRBD1	TGTGCCAGCAGAGATGGACAGGGGGCTAATGGCTACACCTTC	CASRDGQGANGYTF
NA	TRBV7-9	TRBJ1-2	NA	TGTGCCAGCAGCTTAGAAGGGGCACTTGTCGAGTATGGCTACACCTTC	CASSLEGALVEYGYTF
NA	TRBV7-9	TRBJ2-1	NA	TGTGCCAGCAGCCCTTCCGCCAGGGAGCAGTTCTTC	CASSPSAREQFF
few	TRBV29-1	TRBJ1-2	NA	TGCAGCGTTGATCAGGGGTTCTATGGCTACACCTTC	CSVDQGFYGYTF
NA	TRBV14	TRBJ2-1	NA	TGTGCCAGCAGCCGGGTGTCTGGGCAGGTCTCCTACAATGAGCAGTTCTTC	CASSRVSGQVSYNEQFF
NA	TRBV10-3	TRBJ2-7	TRBD2	TGTGCCACCCGGGCTAGCGGCTCCTACGAGCAGTACTTC	CATRASGSYEQYF
NA	TRBV28	TRBJ2-1	TRBD1	TGTGCCAGCACTGAGGGACAGTTCACCGTGGAGCAGTTCTTC	CASTEGQFTVEQFF
NA	TRBV7-3	TRBJ1-3	TRBD1	TGTGCCAGCAGCCCGACAGGGGCTGGAAACACCATATATTTT	CASSPTGAGNTIYF
NA	TRBV29-1	TRBJ2-3	NA	TGCAGCGTTAGGGCGCGGGATACCACAGATACGCAGTATTTT	CSVRARDTTDTQYF
few	TRBV18	TRBJ2-4	TRBD1	TGTGCCAGCTCACCCTGGGACAGGGGGGGCATTCAGTACTTC	CASSPWDRGGIQYF
NA	TRBV4-1	TRBJ2-7	TRBD2	TGCGCCAGCAGTCTAGCGGGGGAGCGCGAGCAGTACTTC	CASSLAGEREQYF
NA	TRBV6-1	TRBJ2-7	TRBD1	TGTGCCAGCAGTTTCGGACAGGGGGCGGGCGAGCAGTACTTC	CASSFGQGAGEQYF
NA	TRBV2	TRBJ2-2	TRBD2	TGTGCCAGCAGTGACGGCGGGGGGACAAACACCGGGGAGCTGTTTTTT	CASSDGGGTNTGELFF
NA	TRBV19	TRBJ2-1	TRBD1	TGTGCCACGACCGACAGGGAATACAATAAGCAGTTCTTC	CATTDREYNKQFF
NA	TRBV7-2	TRBJ1-1	NA	TGTGCCAGCAGCTTAGAGACAGGGAACACTGAAGCTTTCTTT	CASSLETGNTEAFF
NA	TRBV6-5	TRBJ1-5	NA	TGTGCCAGCCGCTCCGGAGGGAATCAGCCCCAGCATTTT	CASRSGGNQPQHF
NA	TRBV11-3	TRBJ2-5	TRBD1	TGTGCCAGCAGCTTGCGGCAGGGGGTCGGAGAGACCCAGTACTTC	CASSLRQGVGETQYF
NA	TRBV10-1	TRBJ2-5	NA	TGCGCCAGCAGTGCGCGGGGTTCCCAAGAGACCCAGTACTTC	CASSARGSQETQYF
NA	TRBV11-2	TRBJ2-7	TRBD2	TGTGCCAGCAGCGCACTAGCGGGGGGCCTCGGGCAGTACTTC	CASSALAGGLGQYF
few	TRBV29-1	TRBJ1-2	TRBD1	TGCAGCGTTGTGAGGATGGGACAGGGGGCAGATGGCTACACCTTC	CSVVRMGQGADGYTF
few	TRBV11-3	TRBJ2-3	NA	TGTGCCAGCAGCTTAGCCGCCGGAGATACGCAGTATTTT	CASSLAAGDTQYF
few	TRBV27	TRBJ1-6	TRBD1	TGTGCCAGCAGTTTATCGCGAGGGGACAGTAGGAGTTCACCCCTCCACTTT	CASSLSRGDSRSSPLHF
NA	TRBV7-2	TRBJ2-3	TRBD2	TGTGCCAGCAGCTTAGTTCTAGCGGGACCCGCAGATACGCAGTATTTT	CASSLVLAGPADTQYF
NA	TRBV2	TRBJ2-2	NA	TGTGCCAGCAGCGGCGACAGGAGAACCGGGGAGCTGTTTTTT	CASSGDRRTGELFF
NA	TRBV10-3	TRBJ1-1	NA	TGTGCCATCAGACAGGATAGGAACACTGAAGCTTTCTTT	CAIRQDRNTEAFF
once	TRBV10-1	TRBJ2-1	NA	TGCGCCAGCATCCCCCCGGCGGTGAACAATGAGCAGTTCTTC	CASIPPAVNNEQFF
NA	TRBV5-1	TRBJ2-5	NA	TGCGCCAGCAGCGTTGGGGGGGAGACCCAGTACTTC	CASSVGGETQYF
NA	TRBV11-3	TRBJ1-2	NA	TGTGCCAGCAGCTTTCTTAATGGGGCCGGCTACACCTTC	CASSFLNGAGYTF
NA	TRBV20-1	TRBJ2-5	NA	TGCAGTGCTGCACCGGAGAAGCAGCAGTACTTC	CSAAPEKQQYF
NA	TRBV19	TRBJ2-1	TRBD2	TGTGCCAGTAGTATAGTTAGCGGGATGGGCTCCTACAATGAGCAGTTCTTC	CASSIVSGMGSYNEQFF
NA	TRBV28	TRBJ1-1	NA	TGTGCCAGCAGTTTATCGCGACAGACCTTCGGCACTGAAGCTTTCTTT	CASSLSRQTFGTEAFF
NA	TRBV7-7	TRBJ1-4	TRBD1	TGTGCTAGCAGCCGCAGGGGGCGGTGGAGTAATGAAAAACTGTTTTTT	CASSRRGRWSNEKLFF
few	TRBV18	TRBJ2-5	NA	TGTGCCAGCTCACCACCAGCGGGTCAACTGGAGACCCAGTACTTC	CASSPPAGQLETQYF
NA	TRBV10-3	TRBJ1-2	NA	TGTGCCATCAGTGAGGGGCCTAATACTAACTATGGCTACACCTTC	CAISEGPNTNYGYTF
few	TRBV6-5	TRBJ2-7	TRBD1	TGTGCCAGCAGTTCCCACAGGGGGCAGTTCGCCTACGAGCAGTACTTC	CASSSHRGQFAYEQYF
NA	TRBV25-1	TRBJ2-4	NA	TGTGCCAGCAGTGAACCAGGCCCCAAAAACATTCAGTACTTC	CASSEPGPKNIQYF
NA	TRBV4-3	TRBJ2-5	NA	TGCGCCAGCAGCCCCGGACTCTCGGTAGCGGCAGAGACCCAGTACTTC	CASSPGLSVAAETQYF
NA	TRBV13	TRBJ2-7	TRBD2	TGTGCCAGCAGCTTAAATCACGCGGGAGGAACCTACGAGCAGTACTTC	CASSLNHAGGTYEQYF
NA	TRBV6-1	TRBJ2-5	NA	TGTGCCAGCAGTAGGACAGTTCCAGAGACCCAGTACTTC	CASSRTVPETQYF
NA	TRBV18	TRBJ1-1	NA	TGTGCCAGCTCACCACAAGTGGGACACGTTATGAACACTGAAGCTTTCTTT	CASSPQVGHVMNTEAFF
NA	TRBV7-2	TRBJ2-1	TRBD2	TGTGCCAGCAGTTTAGCGGGAGGGCCTGGGGATGAGCAGTTCTTC	CASSLAGGPGDEQFF
NA	TRBV27	TRBJ1-2	TRBD1	TGTGCCAGCAGCCCCAGGGGGCTACTAGAAGGCTACACCTTC	CASSPRGLLEGYTF
NA	TRBV21-1	TRBJ2-5	NA	TGTGCCAGCCGCTTTTGGGGGGAGGAGACCCAGTACTTC	CASRFWGEETQYF
NA	TRBV7-6	TRBJ2-1	TRBD2	TGTGCCAGCAGCTTAGGACTAGCGGACTACAATGAGCAGTTCTTC	CASSLGLADYNEQFF
NA	TRBV7-3	TRBJ1-6	NA	TGTGCCAGCAGCTTTACAGGGCCTAATTCACCCCTCCACTTT	CASSFTGPNSPLHF
NA	TRBV7-2	TRBJ2-3	TRBD1	TGTGCCAGCAGCCGGGGGCTCGGACAGGGGACAGATACGCAGTATTTT	CASSRGLGQGTDTQYF
NA	TRBV28	TRBJ1-6	TRBD1	TGTGCCAGCATGACAGGGGATTTAGGTTCACCCCTCCACTTT	CASMTGDLGSPLHF
NA	TRBV11-3	TRBJ2-3	TRBD2	TGTGCCAGCAGCCCCCATCGGCGGCTAGCGGGGGATACGCAGTATTTT	CASSPHRRLAGDTQYF
NA	TRBV7-6	TRBJ2-3	TRBD2	TGTGCCAGCAGCTTAGGAGCGGGAGGGGGCACAGATACGCAGTATTTT	CASSLGAGGGTDTQYF
NA	TRBV4-1	TRBJ2-5	TRBD2	TGCGCCAGCAGCCAATACATTAGCGGGGGAGAGACCCAGTACTTC	CASSQYISGGETQYF
few	TRBV4-2	TRBJ2-3	TRBD1	TGTGCCAGCAGCCAGATCCGGGACAGGGGGGGGGCAGATACGCAGTATTTT	CASSQIRDRGGADTQYF
NA	TRBV5-4	TRBJ1-2	TRBD1	TGTGCCAGCAGAGGAGACAGGGGAGGGTATGGCTACACCTTC	CASRGDRGGYGYTF
NA	TRBV5-4	TRBJ1-2	TRBD1	TGTGCCAGCAGCTACTCACAGGGGGACTATGGCTACACCTTC	CASSYSQGDYGYTF
NA	TRBV27	TRBJ2-1	NA	TGTGCCAGCGCCCGGCTTGGGGCCTCCTACAATGAGCAGTTCTTC	CASARLGASYNEQFF
NA	TRBV6-5	TRBJ2-6	TRBD1	TGTGCCAGCCGGACAGGGGGCGCCGGGGCCAACGTCCTGACTTTC	CASRTGGAGANVLTF
NA	TRBV7-9	TRBJ2-2	NA	TGTGCCAGCAGCTCCGACTCCTCCGGGGAGCTGTTTTTC	CASSSDSSGELFF
NA	TRBV4-3	TRBJ1-2	NA	TGCGCCAGCAGCCAGCAGGGAGGCGTAGGTGGCTACACCTTC	CASSQQGGVGGYTF